Following are 3 T cell receptor beta chains from one sample sequenced in a study of CD8 T cells in Susac syndrome. Random hexamers were used to reverse transcribe the RNA input (roughly 0.5 to 1 ug). TCRdb analysed the immunoSEQ multiplex PCR reads with MiXCR anew, one entry per CDR3 protein. The table lists some 130,000 distinct CDR3 sequences, 90% to 95% of them singletons. What was sequenced was CD4+ T cells from PBMCs. The receptors here all came from a human donor in good health.

The chain is built from TRBV5-1 and TRBJ2-6, with 7 bases that match TRBD1. From germline, CDR1 is SGHRS and CDR2 YFSETQ. CDR3 length: 16 residues. V gave up 1 base and J gave up 4 bases; unmatched junction bases: 5. The CDR3 reads CASSLKTGYGANVLTF. The CDR3 DNA sequence: TGCGCCAGCAGCTTGAAGACAGGGTACGGGGCCAACGTCCTGACTTTC.

The genes are TRBV7-8 and TRBJ2-5; possibly TRBD1 for D (6 bases). The CDR3 length is 14 residues. The ends were cut back, 4 bases at V and 4 bases at J, with 13 bases in the middle. From germline, CDR1 is SGHVS and CDR2 FQNEAQ. The CDR3 here is CASSWDTIPETQYF. The CDR3, as DNA: TGTGCCAGCAGCTGGGACACGATTCCAGAGACCCAGTACTTC.

In DNA, the CDR3 is TGCAGCGCCCAAACAGGGAATCCCCAGAACTACAATGAGCAGTTCTTC. As protein: CSAQTGNPQNYNEQFF. The rearrangement uses TRBV29-1 and TRBJ2-1; tentatively, D is TRBD1 (6 bases). The CDR3 totals 16 residues. Per the germline V gene, CDR1 is SQVTM and CDR2 is ANQGSEA. The V end lost 7 bases, the J end lost 3 bases, and 22 bases lay between the germline ends.